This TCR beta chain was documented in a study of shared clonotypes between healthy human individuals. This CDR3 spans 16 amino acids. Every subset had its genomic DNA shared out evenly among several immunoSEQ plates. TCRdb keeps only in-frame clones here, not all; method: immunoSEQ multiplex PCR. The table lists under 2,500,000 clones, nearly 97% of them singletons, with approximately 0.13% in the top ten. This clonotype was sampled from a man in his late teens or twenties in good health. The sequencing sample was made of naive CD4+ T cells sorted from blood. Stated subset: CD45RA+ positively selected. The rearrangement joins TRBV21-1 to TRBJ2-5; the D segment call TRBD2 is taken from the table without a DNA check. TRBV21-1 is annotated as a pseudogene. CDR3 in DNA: TGTGCCAGCAGCAACCCGACTAGCGGGAGGAGGGAGACCCAGTACTTC. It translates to CASSNPTSGRRETQYF.